These 22 T cell receptor beta chains originate from one sample sequenced in a study of T cells in Graves' hyperthyroidism and ophthalmopathy. It was RNA transcripts that yielded the amplified TCR beta CDR3 regions. During a first-round RT-PCR of the TCR CDR3, the HTBI primer set was used. Each CDR3 protein is one row after TCRdb ran MiXCR on the multiplex PCR reads. The sample lists under 550,000 distinct CDR3 sequences, just under 20% occurring once. Sequenced material: blood. The receptors were sampled from a middle-aged man with Graves' ophthalmopathy.

The chain couples TRBV3-1 to TRBJ2-5, with TRBD2 matching over 7 bases. Trimming removed 2 bases from V and 5 bases from J; junction bases left unmatched: 5. CDR1 is LGHDT, CDR2 YNNKEL, per germline (reference sequence). The length of the CDR3 is 14 residues. DNA for the CDR3: TGTGCCAGCAGCCAACGGGGAGGGGATGAGACCCAGTACTTC. Residues: CASSQRGGDETQYF.

J is TRBJ2-3 and V is TRBV2; D gene unclear. The CDR3 covers 13 residues. Looked up from germline, CDR1 is SNHLY and CDR2 is FYNNEI. Trimming left V 6 bases short and J 1 base short, with 8 bases between. CDR3 coding DNA: TGTGCCAGCAGGTGGCGGCGCACAGATACGCAGTATTTT. Its protein is CASRWRRTDTQYF.

This clonotype was seen many times. V usage is TRBV12-3 or TRBV12-4 and J usage is TRBJ2-1; 8 nucleotides align to TRBD1. The junction had 8 bases not matched to a gene; V was cut back by 7 bases and J by 9 bases. CDR3 length equals 13 residues. The CDR3 sequence is CASTRTGLAEQFF. CDR3 coding DNA: TGTGCCAGCACCAGGACAGGGCTGGCTGAGCAGTTCTTC.

The rearrangement joins TRBV6-1 to TRBJ1-5, with a possible D match to TRBD1 (6 bases). The CDR3 runs to 14 residues. V lost 7 bases to trimming and J lost 3 bases, with 13 bases between them. Germline V gives CDR1 MNHNS, CDR2 SASEGT. The CDR3 protein is CASTPDRFNQPQHF. DNA for the CDR3: TGTGCCAGCACCCCCGACAGGTTCAATCAGCCCCAGCATTTT.

This clonotype was seen at least ten times. The rearrangement uses TRBV7-9 and TRBJ2-7, with D perhaps being TRBD1 or TRBD2 (5 bases each). Trimming took 9 bases from V and 2 from J, leaving 17 bases between them. The CDR3 totals 14 residues. The germline V gene encodes CDR1 SEHNR and CDR2 FQNEAQ (reference sequence). CDR3 bases: TGTGCCAGTAGCAACCGGGACCAGCCCTACGAGCAGTACTTC. Its translation is CASSNRDQPYEQYF.

This clonotype was counted at least ten times. The chain carries TRBV20-1 and TRBJ2-3; no clear D. In germline, CDR1 is DFQATT, CDR2 SNEGSKA (reference sequence). The CDR3 runs to 14 residues. V was cut by 2 bases and J by 1 base, with 10 bases left in between. CDR3 DNA sequence: TGCAGTGCTAGACCCTCAGATGGCACAGATACGCAGTATTTT. Its protein is CSARPSDGTDTQYF.

This clonotype appeared many times. The V and J genes are TRBV20-1 and TRBJ1-1; D unclear. Trimming took 1 base from V and 5 from J, leaving 23 bases between them. The germline V gene encodes CDR1 DFQATT and CDR2 SNEGSKA (reference sequence). This CDR3 is built from 17 residues. The CDR3 nucleotides read TGCAGTGCTAGAGGAGGCGGTGACTCAAGGGCTGGGACTGAAGCTTTCTTT. Protein: CSARGGGDSRAGTEAFF.

This clonotype was seen at least ten times. J is TRBJ2-1 and V is TRBV27; 12 positions agree with TRBD2. This CDR3 region has 16 residues. From germline, CDR1 is MNHEY and CDR2 SMNVEV (reference sequence). V gave up 8 bases and J gave up 9 bases; unmatched junction bases: 14. This chain's CDR3 is CASGVARTSGIVEQFF. CDR3 in DNA: TGTGCCAGCGGGGTTGCCCGGACTAGCGGGATAGTTGAGCAGTTCTTC.

This clonotype showed up just a few times. V is TRBV9 and J is TRBJ1-2; 8 bases are shared with TRBD1. The CDR3 has 15 amino acids. Per germline, CDR1 SGDLS and CDR2 YYNGEE. With 0 bases clipped from V and 8 bases from J, the junction kept 9 bases outside the gene matches. As DNA, the CDR3 is TGTGCCAGCAGCGTAGCGGACAGGGTGTCTGGCGGCTACACCTTC. Its protein product is CASSVADRVSGGYTF. Based on the CDR3 plus reference TRBV9 and TRBJ1-2, the full variable domain is DSGVTQTPKHLITATGQRVTLRCSPRSGDLSVYWYQQSLDQGLQFLIQYYNGEERAKGNILERFSAQQFPDLHSELNLSSLELGDSALYFCASSVADRVSGGYTFGSGTRLTVV.

This clonotype has at least ten counts. The chain uses TRBV11-1 and TRBJ2-3; D remains unclear. V was shortened by 3 bases and J by 6 bases, with 4 bases between the two germline ends. The CDR3 is made up of 11 amino acids. Germline values: CDR1 SGHAT, CDR2 FQDESV (reference sequence). The CDR3 here is CASSFGDTQYF. The CDR3 nucleotides read TGTGCCAGCAGCTTCGGCGATACGCAGTATTTT.

The chain has TRBV7-8 and TRBJ2-7; tentative D call: TRBD2 (7 bases). Germline V gene sequence: CDR1 SGHVS, CDR2 FQNEAQ. V gave up 6 bases and J gave up 5 bases, with 17 bases separating them. The CDR3 totals 14 residues. Here the CDR3 reads CASREGGGSHEQYF. Here the CDR3 DNA reads TGTGCCAGCAGGGAGGGAGGGGGTAGCCACGAGCAGTACTTC.

The rearrangement links TRBV5-1 to TRBJ1-2; D gene unclear. The V gene lost 4 bases and the J gene lost 1 base, with 11 bases spanning the gap. The germline gives CDR1 SGHRS, CDR2 YFSETQ. The CDR3 length is 14 residues. CDR3 residues: CASSRDPNNYGYTF. In DNA form, the CDR3 reads TGCGCCAGCAGCAGGGATCCCAATAACTATGGCTACACCTTC. The variable domain in full, completed from reference TRBV5-1 and TRBJ1-2, reads KAGVTQTPRYLIKTRGQQVTLSCSPISGHRSVSWYQQTPGQGLQFLFEYFSETQRNKGNFPGRFSGRQFSNSRSEMNVSTLELGDSALYLCASSRDPNNYGYTFGSGTRLTVV.

Comment on this clonotype: Mismatch with germline at one junction end may stem from a read error. The rearrangement links TRBV2 to TRBJ1-1, with no clear D. CDR3 length: 12 amino acids. CDR1 is SNHLY, CDR2 FYNNEI, per germline. CDR3 DNA sequence: TGTGCCAGCGGTGACAAGAACACTGAAGCTTTCTTT. This gives the protein CASGDKNTEAFF.

This clonotype was counted many times. The chain carries TRBV9 and TRBJ2-2; no firm D call. CDR3 length equals 15 residues. Trimming left V 5 bases short and J 1 base short, with 12 bases between. From germline, CDR1 is SGDLS and CDR2 YYNGEE. The CDR3 nucleotides are TGTGCCAGCAGTCGCGAACAGCTGAACACCGGGGAGCTGTTTTTT. It encodes CASSREQLNTGELFF. The full variable domain, its missing parts supplied by reference TRBV9 and TRBJ2-2, is DSGVTQTPKHLITATGQRVTLRCSPRSGDLSVYWYQQSLDQGLQFLIQYYNGEERAKGNILERFSAQQFPDLHSELNLSSLELGDSALYFCASSREQLNTGELFFGEGSRLTVL.

This clonotype was seen only a few times. The CDR3 bases are TGTGCCAGCAGCCAATTCGTCCACGAGCAGTACTTC. Protein: CASSQFVHEQYF. The chain couples TRBV13 to TRBJ2-7; D is unresolved. This CDR3 has 12 amino acids. The germline gives CDR1 PRHDT, CDR2 FYEKMQ (reference sequence). With 5 bases removed from V and 5 bases from J, the gap between germline ends came to 10 bases.

The chain employs TRBV9 and TRBJ2-1; D remains unclear. The CDR3 extends over 15 amino acids. Germline CDR1 and CDR2: SGDLS and YYNGEE. Trimming stripped 3 bases from V and 5 bases from J, with 15 bases between. CDR3 coding DNA: TGTGCCAGCAGCGGAAGGCTTAACGCGGACAATGAGCAGTTCTTC. Translation gives CASSGRLNADNEQFF. The complete variable domain, with remaining parts taken from reference TRBV9 and TRBJ2-1, reads DSGVTQTPKHLITATGQRVTLRCSPRSGDLSVYWYQQSLDQGLQFLIQYYNGEERAKGNILERFSAQQFPDLHSELNLSSLELGDSALYFCASSGRLNADNEQFFGPGTRLTVL.

In this sample, this clonotype turned up many times. This chain joins TRBV7-2 and TRBJ2-4; D perhaps matches TRBD2 (6 bases). CDR1 and CDR2 from the germline V gene are SGHTA and FQGNSA. Trimming took off 5 bases at V and 6 bases at J, with 14 bases between the two ends. The CDR3 sequence is 14 residues long. The CDR3 region has the DNA TGTGCCAGCAGCAAACAACCCGGGGGAAACATTCAGTACTTC. This gives the protein CASSKQPGGNIQYF.

The chain carries TRBV3-1 and TRBJ2-5, with 8 bases lining up with TRBD1. The ends lost 3 bases at V and 4 bases at J; junction bases unmatched: 10. The CDR3 loop spans 16 amino acids. Germline assignment: CDR1 LGHDT and CDR2 YNNKEL (reference sequence). Written as DNA, the CDR3 is TGTGCCAGCAGCCAGAGGGGGGCAGGGGGCGCAGAGACCCAGTACTTC. As protein: CASSQRGAGGAETQYF.

About this clonotype: A much more abundant neighbour one base away suggests this may be a read error. The gene calls are TRBV2 and TRBJ1-2; D gene ambiguous. In germline, CDR1 is SNHLY, CDR2 FYNNEI. The length of the CDR3 is 14 residues. Trimming stripped 8 bases from V and 9 bases from J, with 22 bases between. CDR3 DNA sequence: TGTGCCAGCGGCCTGACGGGATCCGATGTTAGCTACACCTTC. Its protein product is CASGLTGSDVSYTF.

This chain connects TRBV7-3 to TRBJ2-7; weak D call: TRBD2 (5 bases). The V gene lost 5 bases and the J gene lost 4 bases, with 12 bases spanning the gap. The CDR3 consists of 13 residues. Germline CDR1 reads SGHTA; CDR2 reads FQGTGA. CDR3 loop: CASSIGRGYEQYF. CDR3 nucleotide sequence: TGTGCCAGCAGCATTGGACGGGGTTACGAGCAGTACTTC.

This clonotype came up many times. The V and J genes are TRBV28 and TRBJ2-1; 10 nucleotides line up with TRBD2. Germline lookup yields CDR1 MDHEN and CDR2 SYDVKM. V dropped 3 bases and J dropped 5; count of bases not matched to a gene: 7. The CDR3 runs 16 residues. CDR3 amino acids: CASSFAALAGDNEQFF. DNA of the CDR3: TGTGCCAGCAGTTTCGCGGCGCTAGCGGGGGACAATGAGCAGTTCTTC.

This clonotype was recorded a few times. The rearrangement links TRBV29-1 to TRBJ2-1, with TRBD1 matching over 9 bases. CDR1 and CDR2 from the germline V gene are SQVTM and ANQGSEA. V dropped 6 bases and J dropped 3; count of bases not matched to a gene: 9. The CDR3 has 15 amino acids. The chain's CDR3 is CSVLPHRGHYNEQFF. DNA of the CDR3: TGCAGCGTACTACCGCACAGGGGGCACTACAATGAGCAGTTCTTC.